This T cell receptor beta chain was retrieved from a study of OX40 agonist ivuxolimab in advanced cancers. Whole-study findings and limits: There were, on average, more expanded clones in CD8+ T cells than in CD4+.

Data came from immunoSEQ multiplex PCR; TCRdb stores just in-frame clones and leaves some out. The sample yields some 78,000 clones, 86% seen once. In regard to this clone: Its specificity is not known.

This CDR3 spans 14 amino acids. The V gene lost 1 base and the J gene lost 5 bases, with 13 bases spanning the gap. CDR1 and CDR2 from the germline V gene are SGDLS and YYNGEE. The chain is built from TRBV9 and TRBJ2-7, with D possibly being TRBD1 (5 bases). This receptor was taken from an adult with an advanced solid tumor such as melanoma, head and neck, liver or kidney cancer. The sample was CD4+ or CD8+ T cells sorted from blood, taken in a trial of the OX40 agonist ivuxolimab. The CDR3 region has the DNA TGTGCCAGCAGCGTACAGGGCGTCACCAACGAGCAGTACTTC. Translated: CASSVQGVTNEQYF.